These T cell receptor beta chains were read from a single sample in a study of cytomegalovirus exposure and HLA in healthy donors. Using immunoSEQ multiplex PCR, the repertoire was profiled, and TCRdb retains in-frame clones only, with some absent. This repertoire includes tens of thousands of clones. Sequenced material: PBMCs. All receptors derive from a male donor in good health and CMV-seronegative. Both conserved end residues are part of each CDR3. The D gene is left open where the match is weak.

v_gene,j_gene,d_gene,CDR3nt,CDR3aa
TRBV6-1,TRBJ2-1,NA,TGTGCCAGCAGTGGTCTTGGAGGAGTTCGATACAATGAGCAGTTCTTC,CASSGLGGVRYNEQFF
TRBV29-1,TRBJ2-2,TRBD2,TGCAGCGTTGAAGGGGAGGGACTAGCGGGAAGTTTGAACACCGGGGAGCTGTTTTTT,CSVEGEGLAGSLNTGELFF
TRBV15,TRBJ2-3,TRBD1,TGTGCCACCAGCGACCTCAAAGGGACAGGGGGTAGAGATACGCAGTATTTT,CATSDLKGTGGRDTQYF
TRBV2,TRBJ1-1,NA,TGTGCCAGCAGTGAGGGGGGGGCCTCGAACACTGAAGCTTTCTTT,CASSEGGASNTEAFF
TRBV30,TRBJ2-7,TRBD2,TGTGCCTGGTCCCCCCTAGCGGGAGGCCGCGAGCAGTACTTC,CAWSPLAGGREQYF
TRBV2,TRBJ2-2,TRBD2,TGTGCCAGCAGTTTAGCGGGAAGGGGTGCCGGGGAGCTGTTTTTT,CASSLAGRGAGELFF
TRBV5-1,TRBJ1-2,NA,TGCGCCAGCAGCTTGCGGGAACACTATGGCTACACCTTC,CASSLREHYGYTF
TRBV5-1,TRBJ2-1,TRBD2,TGCGCCAGCCTCGACCAGCGGGGCGATAATGAGCAGTTCTTC,CASLDQRGDNEQFF
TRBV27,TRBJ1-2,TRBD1,TGTGCCAGCAGGGACTCCGGGACAGGAAGCTATGGCTACACCTTC,CASRDSGTGSYGYTF
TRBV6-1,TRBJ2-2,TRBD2,TGTGCCAGCAGTGGACTAGCGGGGTTGAACACCGGGGAGCTGTTTTTT,CASSGLAGLNTGELFF